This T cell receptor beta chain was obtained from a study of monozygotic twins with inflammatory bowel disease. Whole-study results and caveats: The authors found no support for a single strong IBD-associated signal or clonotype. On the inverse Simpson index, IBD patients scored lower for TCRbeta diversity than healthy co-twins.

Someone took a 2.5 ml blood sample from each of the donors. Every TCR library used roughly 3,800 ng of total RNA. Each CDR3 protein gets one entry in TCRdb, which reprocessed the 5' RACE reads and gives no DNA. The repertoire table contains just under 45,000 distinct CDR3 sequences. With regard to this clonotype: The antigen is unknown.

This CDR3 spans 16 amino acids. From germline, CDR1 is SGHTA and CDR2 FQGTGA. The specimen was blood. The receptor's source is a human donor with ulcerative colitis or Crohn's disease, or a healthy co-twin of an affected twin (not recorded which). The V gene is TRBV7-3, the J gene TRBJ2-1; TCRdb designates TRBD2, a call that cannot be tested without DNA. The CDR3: CASSFTSSGDYNEQFF.